Listed below are T cell receptor beta chains from one sample, sequenced in a study of Graves' ophthalmopathy and Graves' hyperthyroidism. MiXCR was run by TCRdb on the multiplex PCR reads, yielding one entry per CDR3 protein. In the table there are a few hundred thousand distinct CDR3 sequences, just over 15% of which are singletons. The sequenced sample was peripheral blood. The source is a woman between 18 and 30 years old with stable Graves' hyperthyroidism. CDR3s include the opening cysteine and the closing phenylalanine or tryptophan. The D gene is left open where the match is weak. Some rows mark clone size as missing; the rest say once, few, many or name a class of expanded clone.

cdr3_aa cdr3_nt v_call cdr3_length j_call clone_size d_call
CASSADRGRTHGYTF TGTGCCAGCAGCGCTGACAGGGGGCGGACCCATGGCTACACCTTC TRBV11-2 15 TRBJ1-2 many TRBD1
CSARDSRAPSGANVLTF TGCAGTGCTAGAGATAGCAGGGCCCCCTCTGGGGCCAACGTCCTGACTTTC TRBV20-1 17 TRBJ2-6 many .
CASSDVASYEQYF TGTGCCAGCAGTGATGTGGCCTCCTACGAGCAGTACTTC TRBV2 13 TRBJ2-7 many .
CASSQAVTGWETQYF TGCGCCAGCAGCCAAGCGGTCACAGGGTGGGAGACCCAGTACTTC TRBV4-1 15 TRBJ2-5 . .
CASSSATLQETKNF TGTGCCAGCAGCTCAGCAACCTTACAAGAGACCAAGAACTTC TRBV11-2 14 TRBJ2-5 once .
CASSLTTSGGETQYF TGTGCCAGCAGCTTAACGACTAGCGGGGGAGAGACCCAGTACTTC TRBV11-2 15 TRBJ2-5 many TRBD2
CSARDGGGYYEQYF TGCAGTGCTAGAGATGGGGGTGGTTACTACGAGCAGTACTTC TRBV20-1 14 TRBJ2-7 . .
CASRTSGGVGETQYF TGTGCCAGCCGGACTAGCGGGGGGGTAGGGGAGACCCAGTACTTC TRBV27 15 TRBJ2-5 many TRBD2
CASSFWTDQETQYF TGTGCCAGCAGTTTCTGGACCGACCAAGAGACCCAGTACTTC TRBV6-2/TRBV6-3 14 TRBJ2-5 . .
CSGGGGFQETQYF TGCAGCGGGGGCGGGGGGTTCCAAGAGACCCAGTACTTC TRBV29-1 13 TRBJ2-5 many TRBD2
CSAAGQGVLNSPLHF TGCAGTGCCGCGGGACAGGGGGTTTTAAATTCACCCCTCCACTTT TRBV20-1 15 TRBJ1-6 many TRBD1
CATSDLPRTGELFF TGTGCCACCAGTGATTTGCCCCGCACCGGGGAGCTGTTTTTT TRBV24-1 14 TRBJ2-2 many .
CATSRTIGQGETQYF TGTGCCACCAGCCGCACAATAGGGCAGGGAGAGACCCAGTACTTC TRBV15 15 TRBJ2-5 many .
CASSFVQGGTEAFF TGTGCCAGCAGCTTCGTCCAGGGTGGCACTGAAGCTTTCTTT TRBV7-2 14 TRBJ1-1 many .
CASSGRGQYEQYF TGCGCCAGCAGCGGCAGGGGGCAATACGAGCAGTACTTC TRBV5-1 13 TRBJ2-7 . TRBD1
CASSQHRTPSGGVHEQYF TGTGCCAGCAGCCAACACCGAACCCCCAGCGGGGGGGTCCACGAGCAGTACTTC TRBV3-1 18 TRBJ2-7 . TRBD2
CASRGVNGNQPQHF TGTGCCAGTAGAGGGGTTAATGGAAATCAGCCCCAGCATTTT TRBV19 14 TRBJ1-5 . .
CASRPWEGSNYGYTF TGTGCCAGTAGACCCTGGGAGGGGTCAAACTATGGCTACACCTTC TRBV19 15 TRBJ1-2 many .
CASNQGGSTEAFF TGTGCCAGCAACCAGGGGGGTTCCACTGAAGCTTTCTTT TRBV7-2 13 TRBJ1-1 many TRBD1
CASSESSNQETQYF TGTGCCAGCAGTGAAAGCAGCAACCAAGAGACCCAGTACTTC TRBV2 14 TRBJ2-5 many .
CASSRAGTLTYEQYF TGTGCCAGCAGCCGAGCCGGGACCCTAACCTACGAGCAGTACTTC TRBV14 15 TRBJ2-7 many .
CASRIRRASGAYEQYF TGTGCCAGCAGAATCCGGAGGGCTAGCGGAGCCTACGAGCAGTACTTC TRBV6-1 16 TRBJ2-7 once TRBD2
CASSGGLQLGKANVLTF TGTGCCAGCAGCGGAGGTCTCCAACTAGGTAAAGCCAACGTCCTGACTTTC TRBV9 17 TRBJ2-6 few .
CATRQGPNYGYTF TGTGCCACTCGACAGGGTCCTAACTATGGCTACACCTTC TRBV13 13 TRBJ1-2 many TRBD1
CASSFVSGGRDWETQYF TGTGCCAGCAGTTTCGTGAGCGGGGGGCGGGACTGGGAGACCCAGTACTTC TRBV28 17 TRBJ2-5 many TRBD2
CSALGQGATSGNTIYF TGCAGCGCCCTGGGACAGGGGGCGACCTCTGGAAACACCATATATTTT TRBV29-1 16 TRBJ1-3 . TRBD1
CSVGWDTEAFF TGCAGCGTTGGGTGGGACACTGAAGCTTTCTTT TRBV29-1 11 TRBJ1-1 many .
CASSLEGGRGSYEQYF TGTGCCAGCAGCTTAGAAGGAGGCCGAGGCTCCTACGAGCAGTACTTC TRBV11-2 16 TRBJ2-7 many .
CASSQVMGLYEQYF TGTGCCAGCAGCCAAGTAATGGGGCTGTACGAGCAGTACTTC TRBV14 14 TRBJ2-7 . .
CASSETGTGISPLHF TGTGCCAGCAGTGAAACCGGGACAGGGATTTCACCCCTCCACTTT TRBV25-1 15 TRBJ1-6 few TRBD1
CASSKEQSSYNSPLHF TGTGCCAGCAGCAAAGAACAGAGCTCCTATAATTCACCCCTCCACTTT TRBV2 16 TRBJ1-6 . .
CASIRQGVYGYTF TGTGCCAGCATCCGTCAGGGGGTCTATGGCTACACCTTC TRBV7-2 13 TRBJ1-2 . TRBD1
CASSLVPDSYEQYF TGTGCCAGCAGCTTAGTGCCGGACAGCTACGAGCAGTACTTC TRBV7-2 14 TRBJ2-7 many .
CASSSRQGAFYEQYF TGTGCCAGCAGCTCGCGACAGGGGGCATTCTACGAGCAGTACTTC TRBV7-2 15 TRBJ2-7 many TRBD1
CASSGQGRYGYTF TGTGCCAGCAGTGGACAGGGTCGCTATGGCTACACCTTC TRBV6-2/TRBV6-3 13 TRBJ1-2 . TRBD1
CASSLSDNYGYTF TGCGCCAGCAGCTTGTCGGATAACTATGGCTACACCTTC TRBV5-1 13 TRBJ1-2 many .
CSALAGQNNYGYTF TGCAGCGCATTAGCGGGACAGAACAACTATGGCTACACCTTC TRBV29-1 14 TRBJ1-2 many TRBD1
CASSDGVSGANVLTF TGTGCCAGCAGTGACGGAGTCTCTGGGGCCAACGTCCTGACTTTC TRBV6-4 15 TRBJ2-6 many .
CASSAYHRGYEAFF TGTGCCAGCAGCGCCTACCACAGGGGCTACGAAGCTTTCTTT TRBV9 14 TRBJ1-1 . TRBD1
CASSVHRGGNSPLHF TGTGCCAGCAGCGTTCACAGGGGAGGTAATTCACCCCTCCACTTT TRBV7-6 15 TRBJ1-6 many TRBD1
CASSKTSGGLTGELFF TGTGCCAGCAGTAAGACTAGCGGGGGGCTCACCGGGGAGCTGTTTTTT TRBV6-1 16 TRBJ2-2 . TRBD2
CASSLAPGHLNTEAFF TGTGCCAGCAGCTTGGCCCCGGGACACCTGAACACTGAAGCTTTCTTT TRBV5-6 16 TRBJ1-1 few .
CASSLLTRAYEQYF TGTGCCAGCAGTTTACTGACACGTGCCTACGAGCAGTACTTC TRBV6-2/TRBV6-3 14 TRBJ2-7 many .
CASSLALVQGVTEAFF TGCGCCAGCAGCTTGGCCCTGGTTCAGGGGGTCACTGAAGCTTTCTTT TRBV5-1 16 TRBJ1-1 . TRBD1
CASSYFPTETQYF TGTGCCAGCAGTTACTTCCCCACAGAGACCCAGTACTTC TRBV6-5 13 TRBJ2-5 many .
CASSGTDAKGDQPQHF TGTGCCAGCAGCGGCACAGATGCCAAGGGGGATCAGCCCCAGCATTTT TRBV9 16 TRBJ1-5 many .
CASKGSGYSNQPQHF TGTGCCAGCAAGGGCAGTGGATATAGCAATCAGCCCCAGCATTTT TRBV6-1 15 TRBJ1-5 many .
CASSRQGAGPLHF TGTGCCAGCTCACGGCAGGGCGCAGGGCCCCTCCACTTT TRBV18 13 TRBJ1-6 many .
CSAKQGAVGANVLTF TGCAGTGCTAAACAGGGGGCGGTGGGGGCCAACGTCCTGACTTTC TRBV20-1 15 TRBJ2-6 few TRBD1
CASSPPYSRNTEAFF TGTGCCAGCAGCCCCCCTTACAGCAGGAACACTGAAGCTTTCTTT TRBV7-2 15 TRBJ1-1 many .
CASSRKAQGSYEQYF TGTGCCAGCAGCAGAAAGGCTCAAGGATCCTACGAGCAGTACTTC TRBV6-5 15 TRBJ2-7 many .
CATSRDPPLPYEQYF TGTGCCACCAGCAGAGATCCCCCCCTACCGTACGAGCAGTACTTC TRBV15 15 TRBJ2-7 many .
CASSYSPIDTIYF TGTGCCAGCAGTTACTCCCCGATCGATACCATATATTTT TRBV6-5 13 TRBJ1-3 . .
CASSGGVAVQETQYF TGTGCCAGTAGTGGCGGGGTAGCGGTACAAGAGACCCAGTACTTC TRBV19 15 TRBJ2-5 few .
CASRGAGGARDGYTF TGTGCCAGCAGGGGAGCAGGGGGGGCTAGGGATGGCTACACCTTC TRBV25-1 15 TRBJ1-2 many TRBD1